The clone carrying this T cell receptor (beta chain) was detected a few times. The target antigen is unknown. Generation of TCR beta libraries employed quantitative 5'-RACE incorporating molecular barcodes. MiXCR, applied by TCRdb to the 5' RACE reads, yields one record per CDR3 protein. In the table there are hundreds of thousands of distinct CDR3 sequences, roughly 26% of which are singletons. The data stem from a study of CD8 T cells in ankylosing spondylitis. The study, taken as a whole, reports: Matched synovial fluid from ankylosing spondylitis patients was reported to be enriched for disease-linked clones. Roughly 8 highly homologous variants made up a TCR beta motif, and this motif appeared characteristic of ankylosing spondylitis blood.

The germline CDR1 and CDR2 sequences are SGHRS and YFSETQ. The CDR3 runs to 12 residues. The V and J ends lost 0 bases and 12 bases, in that order; junction bases with no gene match: 2. Source material: blood, either unsorted or a sorted T cell fraction (not recorded which). This TCR was recovered from a male donor with ankylosing spondylitis. The V and J genes are TRBV5-1 and TRBJ2-1, with 8 bases lining up with TRBD1. CDR3 loop: CASSLEDRVQFF. Here the CDR3 DNA reads TGCGCCAGCAGCTTGGAGGACAGGGTGCAGTTCTTC. The variable domain in full, with the rest retrieved from reference TRBV5-1 and TRBJ2-1, is KAGVTQTPRYLIKTRGQQVTLSCSPISGHRSVSWYQQTPGQGLQFLFEYFSETQRNKGNFPGRFSGRQFSNSRSEMNVSTLELGDSALYLCASSLEDRVQFFGPGTRLTVL.